The rows below give T cell receptor beta chains drawn from one sample of a study of blood T cell repertoires in COVID-19. This table comes from immunoSEQ multiplex PCR, and its TCRdb copy is limited to in-frame clones, with some not included. The sample has around 99,000 clones, over 75% seen once. The sample comprised peripheral blood. The receptors shown here come from a woman aged 45-65 years with acute or convalescent COVID-19. The CDR3 runs from the conserved cysteine through the conserved F or W. The D gene is left open where the match is weak. The size of a clone is reported for some rows only, either as once, few or many, or as a class for expanded clones.

j_gene: TRBJ1-2; len: 14; abundance: few; d_gene: -; v_gene: TRBV10-3; CDR3aa: CAISEGQKRDGYTF; CDR3nt: TGTGCCATCAGTGAGGGACAGAAACGGGATGGCTACACCTTC
j_gene: TRBJ1-2; len: 14; abundance: -; d_gene: -; v_gene: TRBV19; CDR3aa: CASSIARGNYGYTF; CDR3nt: TGTGCCAGTAGTATCGCCAGGGGAAACTATGGCTACACCTTC
j_gene: TRBJ1-4; len: 14; abundance: -; d_gene: TRBD1; v_gene: TRBV12-5; CDR3aa: CASGPRGPNEKLFF; CDR3nt: TGTGCTAGTGGACCGAGGGGGCCTAATGAAAAACTGTTTTTT
j_gene: TRBJ2-2; len: 18; abundance: -; d_gene: TRBD1; v_gene: TRBV4-2; CDR3aa: CASSQDQLQGWVTGELFF; CDR3nt: TGTGCCAGCAGCCAAGATCAGTTACAGGGGTGGGTCACCGGGGAGCTGTTTTTT
j_gene: TRBJ1-5; len: 14; abundance: -; d_gene: -; v_gene: TRBV18; CDR3aa: CASSPGARSQPQHF; CDR3nt: TGTGCCAGCTCGCCCGGCGCGAGGAGTCAGCCCCAGCATTTT
j_gene: TRBJ1-2; len: 16; abundance: once; d_gene: TRBD1; v_gene: TRBV4-1; CDR3aa: CASSQEWGQGPRGYTF; CDR3nt: TGCGCCAGCAGCCAAGAGTGGGGACAGGGGCCGAGGGGCTACACCTTC
j_gene: TRBJ1-2; len: 17; abundance: -; d_gene: -; v_gene: TRBV18; CDR3aa: CASSPQNTGLANYGYTF; CDR3nt: TGTGCCAGCTCACCCCAGAACACAGGGTTAGCTAACTATGGCTACACCTTC
j_gene: TRBJ1-6; len: 17; abundance: -; d_gene: -; v_gene: TRBV4-1; CDR3aa: CASSQENRHPYNSPLHF; CDR3nt: TGCGCCAGCAGCCAAGAAAACAGACACCCATATAATTCACCCCTCCACTTT
j_gene: TRBJ1-1; len: 14; abundance: -; d_gene: -; v_gene: TRBV18; CDR3aa: CASSPAGPDTEAFF; CDR3nt: TGTGCCAGCTCACCAGCAGGTCCGGACACTGAAGCTTTCTTT
j_gene: TRBJ1-1; len: 16; abundance: -; d_gene: -; v_gene: TRBV6-4; CDR3aa: CATWDRSGGLGTEAFF; CDR3nt: TGTGCCACATGGGACCGGAGCGGGGGGCTGGGCACTGAAGCTTTCTTT
j_gene: TRBJ2-7; len: 14; abundance: -; d_gene: TRBD2; v_gene: TRBV19; CDR3aa: CASSRTGLPYEQYF; CDR3nt: TGTGCCAGTAGTCGAACGGGACTACCTTACGAGCAGTACTTC
j_gene: TRBJ1-4; len: 13; abundance: -; d_gene: TRBD1; v_gene: TRBV19; CDR3aa: CASADRGREKLFF; CDR3nt: TGTGCCAGTGCCGACAGGGGTCGGGAAAAACTGTTTTTT
j_gene: TRBJ1-1; len: 15; abundance: -; d_gene: TRBD1; v_gene: TRBV5-1; CDR3aa: CASSTGTVMNTEAFF; CDR3nt: TGCGCCAGCAGCACGGGGACAGTCATGAACACTGAAGCTTTCTTT
j_gene: TRBJ2-3; len: 14; abundance: -; d_gene: -; v_gene: TRBV30; CDR3aa: CAWSEGVSTDTQYF; CDR3nt: TGTGCCTGGAGTGAAGGGGTCAGCACAGATACGCAGTATTTT
j_gene: TRBJ2-3; len: 13; abundance: -; d_gene: -; v_gene: TRBV7-3; CDR3aa: CASSLKGEDTQYF; CDR3nt: TGTGCCAGCAGCTTAAAGGGAGAAGATACGCAGTATTTT
j_gene: TRBJ1-3; len: 14; abundance: -; d_gene: -; v_gene: TRBV30; CDR3aa: CAWSVGLSGNTIYF; CDR3nt: TGTGCCTGGAGTGTCGGACTCTCTGGAAACACCATATATTTT
j_gene: TRBJ2-1; len: 15; abundance: -; d_gene: TRBD2; v_gene: TRBV5-1; CDR3aa: CASSFSGSGVGEQFF; CDR3nt: TGCGCCAGCAGCTTCAGCGGGAGCGGGGTTGGTGAGCAGTTCTTC
j_gene: TRBJ1-2; len: 12; abundance: -; d_gene: -; v_gene: TRBV28; CDR3aa: CASSLHRYGYTF; CDR3nt: TGTGCCAGCAGTTTACACAGGTACGGCTACACCTTC
j_gene: TRBJ2-3; len: 15; abundance: -; d_gene: TRBD2; v_gene: TRBV15; CDR3aa: CATSRDSGGADTQYF; CDR3nt: TGTGCCACCAGCAGAGATAGCGGGGGGGCCGATACGCAGTATTTT
j_gene: TRBJ1-3; len: 16; abundance: -; d_gene: -; v_gene: TRBV5-1; CDR3aa: CASSLAGSVSGNTIYF; CDR3nt: TGCGCCAGCAGCTTGGCGGGGAGTGTGTCTGGAAACACCATATATTTT
j_gene: TRBJ1-2; len: 16; abundance: -; d_gene: -; v_gene: TRBV15; CDR3aa: CATSRDKEGAIYGYTF; CDR3nt: TGTGCCACCAGCAGAGATAAAGAAGGGGCCATCTATGGCTACACCTTC
j_gene: TRBJ2-4; len: 15; abundance: -; d_gene: -; v_gene: TRBV6-5; CDR3aa: CASSYAGLAKNIQYF; CDR3nt: TGTGCCAGCAGTTACGCGGGGTTAGCCAAAAACATTCAGTACTTC
j_gene: TRBJ2-2; len: 15; abundance: -; d_gene: -; v_gene: TRBV2; CDR3aa: CASSENRGGTGELFF; CDR3nt: TGTGCCAGCAGTGAAAACAGGGGAGGCACCGGGGAGCTGTTTTTT
j_gene: TRBJ1-3; len: 16; abundance: -; d_gene: -; v_gene: TRBV18; CDR3aa: CASSQTGLNSGNTIYF; CDR3nt: TGTGCCAGCTCACAAACGGGATTAAACTCTGGAAACACCATATATTTT
j_gene: TRBJ1-1; len: 14; abundance: -; d_gene: -; v_gene: TRBV6-6; CDR3aa: CASSYSGVDTEAFF; CDR3nt: TGTGCCAGCAGTTACTCAGGGGTTGACACTGAAGCTTTCTTT
j_gene: TRBJ2-1; len: 12; abundance: -; d_gene: -; v_gene: TRBV5-5; CDR3aa: CASSSTGNEQFF; CDR3nt: TGTGCCAGCAGCTCCACAGGGAATGAGCAGTTCTTC
j_gene: TRBJ2-7; len: 19; abundance: -; d_gene: -; v_gene: TRBV21-1; CDR3aa: CASSKKRGFITYRPYEQYF; CDR3nt: TGTGCCAGCAGCAAAAAAAGGGGTTTCATTACTTACAGGCCTTACGAGCAGTACTTC
j_gene: TRBJ2-3; len: 13; abundance: -; d_gene: -; v_gene: TRBV5-1; CDR3aa: CASSPSQGDTQYF; CDR3nt: TGCGCCAGCAGCCCTAGTCAGGGAGATACGCAGTATTTT
j_gene: TRBJ1-4; len: 13; abundance: few; d_gene: -; v_gene: TRBV2; CDR3aa: CASNRDFGEKLFF; CDR3nt: TGTGCCAGCAACCGGGACTTCGGTGAAAAACTGTTTTTT
j_gene: TRBJ1-3; len: 13; abundance: -; d_gene: TRBD1; v_gene: TRBV12-3/TRBV12-4; CDR3aa: CASTADRGNTIYF; CDR3nt: TGTGCCAGCACCGCGGACAGGGGGAACACCATATATTTT
j_gene: TRBJ1-4; len: 11; abundance: -; d_gene: -; v_gene: TRBV19; CDR3aa: CASSRSEKLFF; CDR3nt: TGTGCCAGTAGTCGTAGTGAAAAACTGTTTTTT
j_gene: TRBJ2-5; len: 13; abundance: -; d_gene: -; v_gene: TRBV6-6; CDR3aa: CASSYSRQETQYF; CDR3nt: TGTGCCAGCAGTTACTCGAGGCAAGAGACCCAGTACTTC
j_gene: TRBJ1-2; len: 17; abundance: once; d_gene: TRBD1; v_gene: TRBV28; CDR3aa: CASRAPPSRGPNYGYTF; CDR3nt: TGTGCCAGCAGGGCGCCTCCTAGCAGGGGGCCTAACTATGGCTACACCTTC
j_gene: TRBJ1-1; len: 14; abundance: -; d_gene: -; v_gene: TRBV21-1; CDR3aa: CASSKGDRAPEAFF; CDR3nt: TGTGCCAGCAGCAAAGGTGACAGGGCACCTGAAGCTTTCTTT
j_gene: TRBJ2-7; len: 13; abundance: -; d_gene: -; v_gene: TRBV30; CDR3aa: CAWSLGQHYEQYF; CDR3nt: TGTGCCTGGAGTCTGGGACAACACTACGAGCAGTACTTC
j_gene: TRBJ2-3; len: 13; abundance: -; d_gene: -; v_gene: TRBV5-4; CDR3aa: CASSFLPTDTQYF; CDR3nt: TGTGCCAGCAGCTTCCTCCCCACAGATACGCAGTATTTT
j_gene: TRBJ1-5; len: 16; abundance: -; d_gene: -; v_gene: TRBV5-6; CDR3aa: CASSLTGERVNQPQHF; CDR3nt: TGTGCCAGCAGCTTGACGGGGGAAAGAGTCAATCAGCCCCAGCATTTT
j_gene: TRBJ1-2; len: 13; abundance: -; d_gene: -; v_gene: TRBV10-1; CDR3aa: CASSAGQLYGYTF; CDR3nt: TGCGCCAGCAGTGCTGGACAGCTCTATGGCTACACCTTC
j_gene: TRBJ1-1; len: 14; abundance: -; d_gene: -; v_gene: TRBV15; CDR3aa: CATSRDNRNTEAFF; CDR3nt: TGTGCCACCAGCAGAGATAACAGGAACACTGAAGCTTTCTTT
j_gene: TRBJ1-3; len: 15; abundance: -; d_gene: -; v_gene: TRBV11-2; CDR3aa: CASSPLTGKRDTIYF; CDR3nt: TGTGCCAGCAGTCCACTGACAGGAAAGAGAGACACCATATATTTT
j_gene: TRBJ1-1; len: 15; abundance: -; d_gene: TRBD1; v_gene: TRBV5-1; CDR3aa: CASSFTGTGDTEAFF; CDR3nt: TGCGCCAGCAGCTTTACCGGGACAGGGGACACTGAAGCTTTCTTT
j_gene: TRBJ1-1; len: 13; abundance: -; d_gene: -; v_gene: TRBV2; CDR3aa: CASRNDRNTEAFF; CDR3nt: TGTGCCAGCAGGAACGACAGAAACACTGAAGCTTTCTTT
j_gene: TRBJ1-5; len: 15; abundance: -; d_gene: -; v_gene: TRBV5-1; CDR3aa: CASSLAGNDNQPQHF; CDR3nt: TGCGCCAGCAGCTTGGCCGGGAATGACAATCAGCCCCAGCATTTT
j_gene: TRBJ1-1; len: 13; abundance: -; d_gene: -; v_gene: TRBV30; CDR3aa: CAWSRTVNTEAFF; CDR3nt: TGTGCCTGGAGTAGGACAGTGAACACTGAAGCTTTCTTT
j_gene: TRBJ2-3; len: 14; abundance: -; d_gene: -; v_gene: TRBV7-8; CDR3aa: CASSTLEVQGTQYF; CDR3nt: TGTGCCAGCAGCACACTAGAGGTCCAAGGTACGCAGTATTTT
j_gene: TRBJ2-3; len: 16; abundance: few; d_gene: TRBD2; v_gene: TRBV24-1; CDR3aa: CATSDYSGGTTDTQYF; CDR3nt: TGTGCCACCAGTGATTATAGCGGGGGGACCACAGATACGCAGTATTTT
j_gene: TRBJ1-2; len: 14; abundance: -; d_gene: -; v_gene: TRBV6-5; CDR3aa: CASRAGGGRGGYTF; CDR3nt: TGTGCCAGCAGGGCCGGGGGAGGGAGAGGTGGCTACACCTTC
j_gene: TRBJ1-5; len: 12; abundance: -; d_gene: -; v_gene: TRBV7-9; CDR3aa: CASSTGNQPQHF; CDR3nt: TGTGCCAGCAGCACTGGTAATCAGCCCCAGCATTTT
j_gene: TRBJ1-1; len: 15; abundance: -; d_gene: -; v_gene: TRBV2; CDR3aa: CASNPRSGFTTEAFF; CDR3nt: TGTGCCAGCAACCCTCGTTCAGGGTTTACCACTGAAGCTTTCTTT
j_gene: TRBJ1-3; len: 17; abundance: -; d_gene: -; v_gene: TRBV27; CDR3aa: CASSLSSFPGSGNTIYF; CDR3nt: TGTGCCAGCAGTTTATCTTCTTTCCCAGGATCTGGAAACACCATATATTTT
j_gene: TRBJ2-1; len: 14; abundance: -; d_gene: -; v_gene: TRBV21-1; CDR3aa: CASRTGQSYNEQFF; CDR3nt: TGTGCCAGCCGGACAGGGCAATCCTACAATGAGCAGTTCTTC
j_gene: TRBJ2-1; len: 14; abundance: -; d_gene: TRBD2; v_gene: TRBV6-5; CDR3aa: CASRSSGGSSEQFF; CDR3nt: TGTGCCAGCAGATCTAGCGGGGGGTCCTCTGAGCAGTTCTTC
j_gene: TRBJ2-5; len: 14; abundance: -; d_gene: -; v_gene: TRBV7-9; CDR3aa: CASSLERVQETQYF; CDR3nt: TGTGCCAGCAGCTTAGAGCGGGTCCAGGAGACCCAGTACTTC
j_gene: TRBJ2-1; len: 14; abundance: -; d_gene: TRBD1; v_gene: TRBV3-1/TRBV3-2; CDR3aa: CAIHRGRVYNEQFF; CDR3nt: TGTGCCATCCATAGGGGGCGGGTTTACAATGAGCAGTTCTTC
j_gene: TRBJ2-2; len: 19; abundance: -; d_gene: TRBD1; v_gene: TRBV9; CDR3aa: CASSVALGGTGIETGELFF; CDR3nt: TGTGCCAGCAGCGTAGCGTTAGGGGGGACAGGGATTGAGACCGGGGAGCTGTTTTTT
j_gene: TRBJ2-7; len: 15; abundance: -; d_gene: TRBD1; v_gene: TRBV5-1; CDR3aa: CASSWTGTGLYEQYF; CDR3nt: TGCGCCAGCAGCTGGACCGGGACAGGGCTCTACGAGCAGTACTTC
j_gene: TRBJ2-2; len: 16; abundance: few; d_gene: TRBD1; v_gene: TRBV3-1/TRBV3-2; CDR3aa: CASSLSWDRGSGELFF; CDR3nt: TGTGCCAGCAGCCTTAGCTGGGACAGGGGTTCCGGGGAGCTGTTTTTT
j_gene: TRBJ2-2; len: 13; abundance: -; d_gene: -; v_gene: TRBV7-8; CDR3aa: CASSLGEAGELFF; CDR3nt: TGTGCCAGCAGCTTAGGCGAAGCCGGGGAGCTGTTTTTT
j_gene: TRBJ1-2; len: 13; abundance: -; d_gene: -; v_gene: TRBV12-3/TRBV12-4; CDR3aa: CASSPRALYGYTF; CDR3nt: TGTGCCAGCAGTCCCCGAGCCCTCTATGGCTACACCTTC